The TCR beta chain under discussion was sequenced for a study of regulatory and conventional T cells in RAG deficiency. Overall study results and limits: Omenn syndrome and CID/AS patients had around 100-fold fewer unique Treg TCR beta sequences, versus around 10-fold elsewhere. Sorted Omenn CD25-high CD127-low cells may not be bona fide Tregs. Control T-cell subsets had markedly higher Shannon entropy and lower Simpson indices than RAG-deficient patients.

A note on this clone: Its target is unknown.

Using immunoSEQ multiplex PCR, the repertoire was profiled, and TCRdb retains in-frame clones only, with some absent. The table shows about 12,000 clones, with around 94% occurring only once. The sorted regulatory T cells were CD4+, CD25-high and CD127-low, with genomic DNA sequenced. This sample was also put to use in a study of regulatory T cells. Per that study: Amplification used 52 TRBV primers and 13 TRBJ primers.

Material for sequencing was CD127- CD25+ CD4+ Tregs sorted from blood. The clonotype comes from a human donor in good health.

The CDR3 DNA is TGTGCCAGCTCACTTGACAGGCTTGGCTACACCTTC. This sequence encodes CASSLDRLGYTF. V and J are TRBV18 and TRBJ1-2; D may be TRBD1 (6 bases). V was pared by 4 bases and J by 7 bases, with 10 bases between. Germline V gene lookup returns CDR1 KGHSH and CDR2 LQKENI. The CDR3 is 12 residues long.